This is a list of T cell receptor beta chains from one sample in a study of T cell repertoires in cytomegalovirus infection. TCRdb recomputed calls from the reads with MiXCR, one row per CDR3 protein. The top ten clones hold approximately 14% of a sample with about 300,000 distinct CDR3 sequences, more than 20% of them seen once. The specimen sequenced was PBMCs. The receptors derive from a human donor in good health (CMV status not recorded). Some clones in this sample may be carry-over from other donors' samples. The CDR3 runs from the conserved cysteine through the conserved F or W. The order of the fields is CDR3 protein, J gene, clone size, V gene. Not every row has a clone size; where given, it reads once, few, many or a size class.

CDR3 protein: CASSLNTRAGVYNEQFF
J gene: TRBJ2-1
clone size: .
V gene: TRBV27

CDR3 protein: CASSLTGLEYNEQFF
J gene: TRBJ2-1
clone size: many
V gene: TRBV7-2

CDR3 protein: CASSYRGDYEQYF
J gene: TRBJ2-7
clone size: .
V gene: TRBV7-2

CDR3 protein: CASSFSGNPGELFF
J gene: TRBJ2-2
clone size: few
V gene: TRBV7-2

CDR3 protein: CSGKDRVAGEQYF
J gene: TRBJ2-7
clone size: .
V gene: TRBV20-1

CDR3 protein: CASSFGLVGYEQYF
J gene: TRBJ2-7
clone size: few
V gene: TRBV7-6

CDR3 protein: CSASPPGEREAYNEQFF
J gene: TRBJ2-1
clone size: few
V gene: TRBV20-1

CDR3 protein: CASSPGNSAFF
J gene: TRBJ1-1
clone size: few
V gene: TRBV7-9

CDR3 protein: CASSVKLELVSSYEQYF
J gene: TRBJ2-7
clone size: many
V gene: TRBV28

CDR3 protein: CASSTGTSGAQYF
J gene: TRBJ2-3
clone size: once
V gene: TRBV19

CDR3 protein: CSARDESGWQTKNIQYF
J gene: TRBJ2-4
clone size: .
V gene: TRBV20-1

CDR3 protein: CASSLQFNEQFF
J gene: TRBJ2-1
clone size: .
V gene: TRBV7-2

CDR3 protein: CASSRDRFDEAFF
J gene: TRBJ1-1
clone size: .
V gene: TRBV11-3

CDR3 protein: CAISSGQGGQNEQFF
J gene: TRBJ2-1
clone size: few
V gene: TRBV10-3

CDR3 protein: CSARDPISRQGSPLHF
J gene: TRBJ1-6
clone size: .
V gene: TRBV20-1

CDR3 protein: CASSVSGRATGELFF
J gene: TRBJ2-2
clone size: many
V gene: TRBV7-2

CDR3 protein: CASSPGGAWGYTF
J gene: TRBJ1-2
clone size: .
V gene: TRBV28

CDR3 protein: CASSRGGQATDTQYF
J gene: TRBJ2-3
clone size: .
V gene: TRBV6-1

CDR3 protein: CSARGVGTYEQYF
J gene: TRBJ2-7
clone size: many
V gene: TRBV20-1

CDR3 protein: CASSGSWVQPQHF
J gene: TRBJ1-5
clone size: .
V gene: TRBV7-2

CDR3 protein: CASSLSGGAGRETQYF
J gene: TRBJ2-5
clone size: many
V gene: TRBV7-2

CDR3 protein: CASSLKGDNQPQHF
J gene: TRBJ1-5
clone size: .
V gene: TRBV5-6

CDR3 protein: CASSPEVGQGFGINQPQHF
J gene: TRBJ1-5
clone size: .
V gene: TRBV7-3

CDR3 protein: CSLGTGGSYEQYF
J gene: TRBJ2-7
clone size: .
V gene: TRBV20-1

CDR3 protein: CSVTRLAAYNEQFF
J gene: TRBJ2-1
clone size: few
V gene: TRBV29-1

CDR3 protein: CASSLGLAGVTGELFF
J gene: TRBJ2-2
clone size: .
V gene: TRBV7-8

CDR3 protein: CSAEPAGGGTDTQYF
J gene: TRBJ2-3
clone size: few
V gene: TRBV20-1

CDR3 protein: CASSQDYSREPFF
J gene: TRBJ2-1
clone size: few
V gene: TRBV14

CDR3 protein: CASSLGQGDTDTQYF
J gene: TRBJ2-3
clone size: few
V gene: TRBV7-2

CDR3 protein: CASSLGARNEKLFF
J gene: TRBJ1-4
clone size: few
V gene: TRBV5-4

CDR3 protein: CSAQQLSTDTQYF
J gene: TRBJ2-3
clone size: .
V gene: TRBV29-1

CDR3 protein: CSVGAGANTGELFF
J gene: TRBJ2-2
clone size: .
V gene: TRBV29-1

CDR3 protein: CASRLTGPSGNTIYF
J gene: TRBJ1-3
clone size: many
V gene: TRBV7-2

CDR3 protein: CASTNSPIAYYEQFF
J gene: TRBJ2-1
clone size: .
V gene: TRBV7-2

CDR3 protein: CSVEKGQGGDTQYF
J gene: TRBJ2-3
clone size: .
V gene: TRBV29-1

CDR3 protein: CASSLGTGTSGANVLTF
J gene: TRBJ2-6
clone size: .
V gene: TRBV5-1

CDR3 protein: CASSPGTRAKDTQYF
J gene: TRBJ2-3
clone size: many
V gene: TRBV7-2